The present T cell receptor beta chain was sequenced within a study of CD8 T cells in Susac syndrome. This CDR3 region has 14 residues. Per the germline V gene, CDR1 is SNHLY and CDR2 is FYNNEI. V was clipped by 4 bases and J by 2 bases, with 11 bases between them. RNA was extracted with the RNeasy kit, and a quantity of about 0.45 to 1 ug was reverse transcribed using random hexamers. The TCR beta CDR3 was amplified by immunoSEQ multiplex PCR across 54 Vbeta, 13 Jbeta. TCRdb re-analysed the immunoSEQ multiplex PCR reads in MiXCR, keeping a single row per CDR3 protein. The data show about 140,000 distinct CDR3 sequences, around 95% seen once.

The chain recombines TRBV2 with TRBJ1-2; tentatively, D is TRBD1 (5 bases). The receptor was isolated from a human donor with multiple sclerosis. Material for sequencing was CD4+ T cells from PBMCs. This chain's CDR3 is CASSASTVNYGYTF. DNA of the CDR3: TGTGCCAGCAGTGCCTCGACAGTAAACTATGGCTACACCTTC.